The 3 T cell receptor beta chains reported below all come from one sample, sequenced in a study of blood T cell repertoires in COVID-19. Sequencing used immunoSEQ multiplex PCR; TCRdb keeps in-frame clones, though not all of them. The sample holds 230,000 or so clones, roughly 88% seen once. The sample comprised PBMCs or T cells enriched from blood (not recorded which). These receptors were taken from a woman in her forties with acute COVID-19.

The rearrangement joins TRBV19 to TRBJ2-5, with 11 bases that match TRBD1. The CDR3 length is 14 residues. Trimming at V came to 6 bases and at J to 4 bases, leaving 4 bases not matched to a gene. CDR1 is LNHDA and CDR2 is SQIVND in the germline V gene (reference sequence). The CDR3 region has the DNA TGTGCCAGTAGCGGACAGGGGGCGCGAGAGACCCAGTACTTC. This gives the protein CASSGQGARETQYF.

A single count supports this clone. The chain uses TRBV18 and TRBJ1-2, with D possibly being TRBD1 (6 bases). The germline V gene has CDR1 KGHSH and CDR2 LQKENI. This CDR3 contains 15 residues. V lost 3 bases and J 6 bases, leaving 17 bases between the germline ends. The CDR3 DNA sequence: TGTGCCAGCTCACCCTCCGGGGGGGGCGCGGATGGCTACACCTTC. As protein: CASSPSGGGADGYTF.

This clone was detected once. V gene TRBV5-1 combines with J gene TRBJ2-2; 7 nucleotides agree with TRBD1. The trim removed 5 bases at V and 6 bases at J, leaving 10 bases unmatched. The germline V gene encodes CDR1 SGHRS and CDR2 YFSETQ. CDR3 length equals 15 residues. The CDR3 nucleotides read TGCGCCAGCAGAGGGACAGAGGACAACCCCGGGGAGCTGTTTTTT. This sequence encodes CASRGTEDNPGELFF. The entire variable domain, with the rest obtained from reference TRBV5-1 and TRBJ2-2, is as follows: KAGVTQTPRYLIKTRGQQVTLSCSPISGHRSVSWYQQTPGQGLQFLFEYFSETQRNKGNFPGRFSGRQFSNSRSEMNVSTLELGDSALYLCASRGTEDNPGELFFGEGSRLTVL.